What follows are 23 T cell receptor beta chains derived from one specimen sequenced in a study of PD-1 blockade in classical Hodgkin lymphoma. No patient escaped relapse after autologous stem cell transplantation, and brentuximab vedotin exposure varied. Libraries were prepared by immunoSEQ multiplex PCR; TCRdb keeps only in-frame clonotypes and omits some of them. The sample lists around 150,000 clones; about 81% were seen once. The material sequenced was peripheral blood mononuclear cells (PBMCs), taken before the second cycle of nivolumab. The receptor set was obtained from a human donor with classical Hodgkin lymphoma.

The chain employs TRBV5-1 and TRBJ2-3, with D perhaps matching TRBD1 or TRBD2 (5 bases each). V was clipped by 5 bases and J by 3 bases, with 19 bases between them. The CDR3 spans 16 residues. Per germline, CDR1 SGHRS and CDR2 YFSETQ. CDR3 amino acids: CASRPGWGRGTDTQYF. CDR3 sequence (DNA): TGCGCCAGCAGACCGGGTTGGGGGAGAGGGACAGATACGCAGTATTTT.

This sequence joins TRBV9 and TRBJ2-5, with 10 bases matching TRBD2. Germline CDR1 is SGDLS and CDR2 is YYNGEE. The V gene end was trimmed by 3 bases and the J gene end by 5 bases; junction bases not matched to a gene: 4. The CDR3 is 14 amino acids. The CDR3: CASSAGLARETQYF. CDR3 nucleotides: TGTGCCAGCAGCGCGGGACTAGCGAGGGAGACCCAGTACTTC.

V and J are TRBV9 and TRBJ2-5, with 9 bases identical to TRBD2. V was clipped by 3 bases and J by 3 bases; unmatched bases: 6. The CDR3 covers 15 residues. Germline V gene lookup returns CDR1 SGDLS and CDR2 YYNGEE. For the CDR3, the DNA is TGTGCCAGCAGCGGGGATAGCGGGGGAGAAGAGACCCAGTACTTC. Protein sequence: CASSGDSGGEETQYF. Combining the CDR3 with reference TRBV9 and TRBJ2-5 gives the whole variable domain DSGVTQTPKHLITATGQRVTLRCSPRSGDLSVYWYQQSLDQGLQFLIQYYNGEERAKGNILERFSAQQFPDLHSELNLSSLELGDSALYFCASSGDSGGEETQYFGPGTRLLVL.

The V call is TRBV6-1, the J call TRBJ2-3; 12 bases agree with TRBD2. CDR1 and CDR2 (germline): MNHNS, SASEGT. V trimming: 5 bases; J trimming: 6 bases; junction bases outside the gene matches: 6. The CDR3 contains 15 residues. Written as DNA, the CDR3 is TGTGCCAGCAGTCCCCTAGCGGGGGGGATCGATACGCAGTATTTT. Residues: CASSPLAGGIDTQYF.

The rearrangement links TRBV9 to TRBJ1-1; no reliable D call. CDR1 and CDR2 from the germline V gene are SGDLS and YYNGEE. V was cut by 2 bases and J by 0 bases, with 8 bases left in between. This CDR3 region has 14 residues. CDR3 sequence: CASSVMGMNTEAFF. In DNA form, the CDR3 reads TGTGCCAGCAGCGTCATGGGGATGAACACTGAAGCTTTCTTT. Using reference TRBV9 and TRBJ1-1 for the parts outside the CDR3, the full variable domain is DSGVTQTPKHLITATGQRVTLRCSPRSGDLSVYWYQQSLDQGLQFLIQYYNGEERAKGNILERFSAQQFPDLHSELNLSSLELGDSALYFCASSVMGMNTEAFFGQGTRLTVV.

This CDR3 reads CASSLGPEQYF. CDR3 DNA sequence: TGTGCCAGCAGCCTGGGTCCGGAGCAGTACTTC. The chain employs TRBV6-5 and TRBJ2-7, with D unclear. The length of the CDR3 is 11 residues. The V end lost 6 bases, the J end lost 7 bases, and 10 bases lay between the germline ends. In germline, CDR1 is MNHEY, CDR2 SVGAGI.

The chain joins TRBV6-1 to TRBJ1-3, with D perhaps TRBD1 (6 bases). Deletions cut 8 bases from V and 1 base from J, with 12 bases between. The CDR3 loop spans 14 amino acids. Germline CDR1 and CDR2: MNHNS and SASEGT. The CDR3 DNA reads as TGTGCCAGCGCAACAGGGTCTTCTGGAAACACCATATATTTT. This gives the protein CASATGSSGNTIYF.

V gene TRBV23-1 combines with J gene TRBJ2-5; D gene uncertain. TRBV23-1 is sorted into the ORF group, with uncertain function. The CDR3 is 14 amino acids. V was shortened by 6 bases and J by 1 base, with 12 bases between the two germline ends. In DNA, the CDR3 is TGCGCCAGCAGCCTAGACGGATTCCAAGAGACCCAGTACTTC. Protein sequence: CASSLDGFQETQYF.

This chain connects TRBV30 to TRBJ1-4, with D perhaps TRBD1 (6 bases). The CDR3 runs to 14 residues. Trimming took off 3 bases at V and 2 bases at J, with 10 bases between the two ends. Germline V gene lookup returns CDR1 GTSNPN and CDR2 SVGIG (reference sequence). The CDR3 bases are TGTGCCTGGAGGGAGGACAGTACTAATGAAAAACTGTTTTTT. It encodes CAWREDSTNEKLFF.

Worth noting for this clone: This sample includes further DNA sequences coding for the same CDR3. The chain employs TRBV5-1 and TRBJ2-3; maybe TRBD2 (5 bases). The V and J ends lost 3 bases and 0 bases respectively, with 5 bases between them. Germline V gives CDR1 SGHRS, CDR2 YFSETQ. This CDR3 is 13 amino acids long. CDR3 sequence (DNA): TGCGCCAGCAGCTCGGGAAGCACAGATACGCAGTATTTT. This translates into CASSSGSTDTQYF. Looking up the rest from reference TRBV5-1 and TRBJ2-3 gives the full variable domain: KAGVTQTPRYLIKTRGQQVTLSCSPISGHRSVSWYQQTPGQGLQFLFEYFSETQRNKGNFPGRFSGRQFSNSRSEMNVSTLELGDSALYLCASSSGSTDTQYFGPGTRLTVL.

The J gene is TRBJ2-1, the V gene TRBV5-5; maybe TRBD2 (6 bases). V was clipped by 2 bases and J by 5 bases, with 11 bases between them. The CDR3 length is 14 residues. Germline CDR1 SGHKS, CDR2 YYEKEE (reference sequence). CDR3 bases: TGTGCCAGCAGCTTACCGGGACTGCACAATGAGCAGTTCTTC. This translates into CASSLPGLHNEQFF.

This clone was seen more than once but under ten times. The gene calls are TRBV28 and TRBJ2-7; 10 bases are a match to TRBD1. The CDR3 extends over 13 amino acids. From germline, CDR1 is MDHEN and CDR2 SYDVKM. Trimming took 5 bases from V and 9 from J; bases not matched to a gene: 7. The CDR3 spells CASSLRDRGGQYF. The DNA of the CDR3 is TGTGCCAGCAGTCTCCGGGACAGGGGAGGGCAGTACTTC.

This clone is a singleton in its sample. This chain links TRBV7-9 with TRBJ2-5, with 10 bases lining up with TRBD2. V lost 4 bases to trimming and J lost 2 bases; unmatched junction nucleotides: 4. Germline-derived CDR1 and CDR2 are SEHNR and FQNEAQ (reference sequence). The CDR3 sequence is 15 residues long. CDR3 sequence (DNA): TGTGCCAGCAGCTCAATACTAGCGGGACAAGAGACCCAGTACTTC. Its protein product is CASSSILAGQETQYF.

V is TRBV7-8 and J is TRBJ1-2, with 7 bases that match TRBD1. Unmatched junction bases numbered 6, after V lost 2 bases and J lost 3 bases. CDR1 and CDR2 from the germline V gene are SGHVS and FQNEAQ. The CDR3 has 15 amino acids. The chain's CDR3 is CASSLMTGSYYGYTF. The CDR3, as DNA: TGTGCCAGCAGCTTAATGACAGGGAGTTACTATGGCTACACCTTC. The full variable domain, with the rest looked up from reference TRBV7-8 and TRBJ1-2, is GAGVSQSPRYKVAKRGQDVALRCDPISGHVSLFWYQQALGQGPEFLTYFQNEAQLDKSGLPSDRFFAERPEGSVSTLKIQRTQQEDSAVYLCASSLMTGSYYGYTFGSGTRLTVV.

The J gene is TRBJ2-7, the V gene TRBV10-1; D gene uncertain. Trimming stripped 6 bases from V and 4 bases from J, with 10 bases between. Germline V gene data show CDR1 as WNHNN and CDR2 as SYGVQD (reference sequence). The CDR3 has 12 residues. CDR3 DNA sequence: TGCGCCAGCAGGGACGCAGGATACGAGCAGTACTTC. The encoded protein is CASRDAGYEQYF.

The chain joins TRBV6-5 to TRBJ1-2; 9 bases are shared with TRBD1. With V trimmed by 2 bases and J by 7 bases, 2 bases remained unmatched. CDR1 MNHEY and CDR2 SVGAGI come from the germline V gene. The CDR3 sequence is 13 residues long. The CDR3 region is CASSYVTGGGYTF. CDR3 in DNA: TGTGCCAGCAGTTACGTGACAGGGGGTGGCTACACCTTC.

The chain employs TRBV10-3 and TRBJ2-7, with TRBD2 as a possible D gene (6 bases). Germline CDR1 and CDR2: ENHRY and SYGVKD. With 0 bases removed from V and 6 bases from J, the gap between germline ends came to 9 bases. The CDR3 extends over 13 amino acids. The CDR3 is CAISESRRGEQYF. The CDR3 nucleotides are TGTGCCATCAGTGAGTCACGGAGGGGCGAGCAGTACTTC.

The J gene is TRBJ2-7, the V gene TRBV5-1; 8 bases are a match to TRBD2. The V segment lost 2 bases and the J segment 3 bases; nucleotides outside the gene matches: 10. Germline V gene data show CDR1 as SGHRS and CDR2 as YFSETQ. The CDR3 totals 16 residues. The DNA of the CDR3 is TGCGCCAGCAGCTTCGTCGGCGGGGGGACCAACTACGAGCAGTACTTC. As protein: CASSFVGGGTNYEQYF.

The chain uses TRBV19 and TRBJ1-5, with D possibly being TRBD1 (5 bases). Trimming pared 6 bases from V and 5 bases from J, leaving 11 bases between. The CDR3 is 13 residues long. The germline CDR1 and CDR2 sequences are LNHDA and SQIVND (reference sequence). CDR3 sequence: CASRPGTHQPQHF. Written as DNA, the CDR3 is TGTGCCAGTAGGCCCGGGACTCATCAGCCCCAGCATTTT.

The chain links TRBV5-6 to TRBJ1-1; D is undetermined. Germline CDR1 and CDR2: SGHDT and YYEEEE. Trimming pared 3 bases from V and 2 bases from J, leaving 11 bases between. The CDR3 runs 14 residues. CDR3 region: CASSSRAVNTEAFF. The DNA for the CDR3 is TGTGCCAGCAGCTCGAGGGCCGTAAACACTGAAGCTTTCTTT.

The gene calls are TRBV7-2 and TRBJ2-1, with D perhaps matching TRBD1 or TRBD2 (5 bases each). CDR3 length: 13 residues. Germline loops: CDR1 SGHTA, CDR2 FQGNSA. V was clipped by 1 base and J by 9 bases, with 10 bases between them. CDR3 sequence: CASSLGGDLEQFF. The DNA of the CDR3 is TGTGCCAGCAGCTTAGGAGGGGACCTTGAGCAGTTCTTC.

This clone occurred many times. The CDR3 region is CASSPGQDHNYGYTF. The CDR3, as DNA: TGCGCCAGCAGCCCCGGCCAAGACCATAACTATGGCTACACCTTC. The rearrangement uses TRBV4-1 and TRBJ1-2; D is uncertain. The germline V gene encodes CDR1 MGHRA and CDR2 YSYEKL. The CDR3 spans 15 residues. Trimming removed 4 bases from V and 1 base from J, with 13 bases in between.

The chain is built from TRBV7-9 and TRBJ1-1; a weak D match, TRBD1 (6 bases). With 5 bases removed from V and 0 bases from J, the gap between germline ends came to 22 bases. This CDR3 comprises 18 residues. Germline assignment: CDR1 SEHNR and CDR2 FQNEAQ (reference sequence). The CDR3 region is CASSPGGPGTSMNTEAFF. CDR3 DNA: TGTGCCAGCAGCCCCGGGGGCCCCGGGACATCCATGAACACTGAAGCTTTCTTT.